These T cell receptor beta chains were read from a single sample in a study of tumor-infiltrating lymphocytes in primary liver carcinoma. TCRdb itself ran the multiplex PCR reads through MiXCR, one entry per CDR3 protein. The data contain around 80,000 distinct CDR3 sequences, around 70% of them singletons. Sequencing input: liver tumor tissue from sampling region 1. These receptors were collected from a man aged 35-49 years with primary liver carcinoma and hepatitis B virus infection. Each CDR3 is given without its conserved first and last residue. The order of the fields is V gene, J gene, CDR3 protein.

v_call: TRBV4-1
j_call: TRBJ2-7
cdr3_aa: ASNPGQGGDYEQY

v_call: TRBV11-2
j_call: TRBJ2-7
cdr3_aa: ASSLTDGDYKEY

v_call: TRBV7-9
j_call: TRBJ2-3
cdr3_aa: ASSLNRVPNTQY

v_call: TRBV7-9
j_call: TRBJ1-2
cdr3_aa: VSSLERDGYT

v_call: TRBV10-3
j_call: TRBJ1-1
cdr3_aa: AISGTGNTEAF

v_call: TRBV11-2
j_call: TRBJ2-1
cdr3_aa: ASSLETVGSSYNDQF

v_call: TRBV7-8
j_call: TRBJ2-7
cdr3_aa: ASGLGGSDYEQY

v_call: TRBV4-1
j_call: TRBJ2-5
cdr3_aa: ASSQDSGSQETRY

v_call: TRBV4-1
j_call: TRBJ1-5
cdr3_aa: ASSQDGGCKQPQH

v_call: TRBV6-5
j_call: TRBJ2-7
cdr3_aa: ASSYPCSYEQY

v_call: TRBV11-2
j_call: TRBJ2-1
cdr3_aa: TSSTLGTSGSDNEQF

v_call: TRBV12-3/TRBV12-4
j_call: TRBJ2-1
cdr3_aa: ASGKSGITF

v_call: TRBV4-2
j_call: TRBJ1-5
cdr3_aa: ISSQDRGAARYQPQH

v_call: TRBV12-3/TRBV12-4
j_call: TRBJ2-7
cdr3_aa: DDTRREYYEQY

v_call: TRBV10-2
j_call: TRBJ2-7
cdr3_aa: ASRTYYEEY

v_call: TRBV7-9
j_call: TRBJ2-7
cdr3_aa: ASSPRGGTPWEQY

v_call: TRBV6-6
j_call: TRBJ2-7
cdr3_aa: ASSTESPIYEQY

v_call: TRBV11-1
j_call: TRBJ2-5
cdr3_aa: ASIPPPEVRKDLQETQY

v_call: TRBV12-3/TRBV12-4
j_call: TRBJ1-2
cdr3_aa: ASSRQVNYGCT

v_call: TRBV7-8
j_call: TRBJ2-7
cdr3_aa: VSSSTPGASNEQY

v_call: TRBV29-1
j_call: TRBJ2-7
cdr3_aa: SVVYRAEEQY

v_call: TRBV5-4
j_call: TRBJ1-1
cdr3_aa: ARSFGAGAANTEAF

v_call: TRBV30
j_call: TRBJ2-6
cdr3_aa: AWTDSGANVLT

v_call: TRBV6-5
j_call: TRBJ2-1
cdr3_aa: ARNPTSGRDDNEQF

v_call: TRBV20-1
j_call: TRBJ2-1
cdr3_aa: STRVPEGQF

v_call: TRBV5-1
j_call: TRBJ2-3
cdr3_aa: ASPPNSGTPADTQY